This record covers a single T cell receptor beta chain. This entry belongs to a study of T cell changes during pregnancy in multiple sclerosis. Libraries were prepared by immunoSEQ multiplex PCR; TCRdb keeps only in-frame clonotypes and omits some of them. The sample has tens of thousands of clones, around 90% seen once. V lost 7 bases and J 0 bases, leaving 24 bases between the germline ends. The CDR3 is 19 amino acids. Per the germline V gene, CDR1 is SEHNR and CDR2 is FQNEAQ (reference sequence). The sequence was obtained from a female donor with multiple sclerosis, enrolled in a pregnancy study. The specimen was CD4+ T cells from peripheral blood mononuclear cells, collected in the first trimester of pregnancy. The chain links TRBV7-9 to TRBJ1-4; D gene unclear. Written as DNA, the CDR3 is TGTGCCAGCAACGGACCTAGGAGGGCAGCGGACGCAACTAATGAAAAACTGTTTTTT. Its translation is CASNGPRRAADATNEKLFF.